The 12 T cell receptor beta chains below come from one sample, sequenced in a study of cytomegalovirus exposure and HLA in healthy donors. The repertoire was sequenced with immunoSEQ multiplex PCR; TCRdb's copy has only in-frame clones and lacks some. Of 200,000 or so clones listed, around four fifths are singletons. The specimen was PBMCs. Receptors were obtained from a man between 18 and 29 years old in good health and CMV-seropositive.

This chain's CDR3 is CAWRELKTGVSGANVLTF. As DNA, the CDR3 is TGTGCCTGGAGGGAACTAAAGACAGGGGTCTCTGGGGCCAACGTCCTGACTTTC. The rearrangement uses TRBV30 and TRBJ2-6; 8 bases are a match to TRBD1. This CDR3 contains 18 residues. After removal of 3 bases from V and 0 bases from J, the junction contained 10 bases not matched to a gene. Germline-derived CDR1 and CDR2 are GTSNPN and SVGIG (reference sequence).

The V gene is TRBV27, the J gene TRBJ2-7; D unresolved. With 3 bases removed from V and 3 bases from J, the gap between germline ends came to 6 bases. The CDR3 covers 12 residues. In germline, CDR1 is MNHEY, CDR2 SMNVEV (reference sequence). The CDR3 protein is CASSFRSYEQYF. The CDR3 DNA reads as TGTGCCAGCAGTTTTCGGAGCTACGAGCAGTACTTC.

This chain joins TRBV5-1 and TRBJ1-2; 10 bases are shared with TRBD1. V lost 4 bases and J lost 6; bases outside the gene matches: 12. Germline lookup yields CDR1 SGHRS and CDR2 YFSETQ. CDR3 length: 16 amino acids. The chain's CDR3 is CASSGTSTGGANGYTF. The CDR3 DNA follows: TGCGCCAGCAGCGGTACCTCGACAGGGGGCGCAAATGGCTACACCTTC. Combining the CDR3 with reference TRBV5-1 and TRBJ1-2 gives the whole variable domain KAGVTQTPRYLIKTRGQQVTLSCSPISGHRSVSWYQQTPGQGLQFLFEYFSETQRNKGNFPGRFSGRQFSNSRSEMNVSTLELGDSALYLCASSGTSTGGANGYTFGSGTRLTVV.

V gene TRBV25-1 combines with J gene TRBJ2-6; D is unresolved. This CDR3 is 14 amino acids long. Trimming shortened V by 7 bases and J by 0 bases, and 7 bases separated the two germline ends. CDR1 is MGHDK and CDR2 is SYGVNS in the germline V gene. CDR3: CASTSTSGANVLTF. Written as DNA, the CDR3 is TGTGCCAGCACGAGCACCTCTGGGGCCAACGTCCTGACTTTC.

V gene TRBV28 combines with J gene TRBJ2-3; 9 positions match TRBD2. Germline V gene sequence: CDR1 MDHEN, CDR2 SYDVKM. V dropped 3 bases and J dropped 0; count of bases not matched to a gene: 10. This CDR3 comprises 18 residues. DNA of the CDR3: TGTGCCAGCAGTTTTGGAAAGCGGGAGGCCCCTAGCACAGATACGCAGTATTTT. Its translation: CASSFGKREAPSTDTQYF.

The J gene is TRBJ2-1, the V gene TRBV10-3; 9 nucleotides line up with TRBD2. Trimming removed 7 bases from V and 10 bases from J; junction bases left unmatched: 20. The CDR3 has 17 amino acids. Germline loops: CDR1 ENHRY, CDR2 SYGVKD. The CDR3: CAITDLPGASGVGEQFF. As DNA, the CDR3 is TGTGCCATCACCGACCTCCCGGGCGCTAGCGGGGTTGGGGAGCAGTTCTTC.

CDR3 sequence reads: CASSLDTDFRGELFF. For the CDR3, the DNA is TGTGCCAGCAGCTTGGACACAGATTTTAGGGGGGAGCTGTTTTTT. The chain couples TRBV11-2 to TRBJ2-2, with D possibly TRBD1 on 5 matching bases. Per the germline V gene, CDR1 is SGHAT and CDR2 is FQNNGV. Trimming took off 3 bases at V and 8 bases at J, with 16 bases between the two ends. The CDR3 consists of 15 residues.

The V gene is TRBV5-6, the J gene TRBJ2-5; 7 nucleotides line up with TRBD1. With V trimmed by 1 base and J by 5 bases, 14 bases remained unmatched. The CDR3 is made up of 17 amino acids. Germline values: CDR1 SGHDT, CDR2 YYEEEE. The CDR3 loop is CASSLITVGRGLETQYF. DNA of the CDR3: TGTGCCAGCAGCTTGATTACGGTTGGCAGGGGGTTGGAGACCCAGTACTTC.

This clone was picked up one time. The gene calls are TRBV2 and TRBJ2-7; 8 bases agree with TRBD2. Trimming at V came to 2 bases and at J to 4 bases, leaving 7 bases not matched to a gene. Germline lookup yields CDR1 SNHLY and CDR2 FYNNEI. The CDR3 covers 15 residues. In nucleotides, the CDR3 is TGTGCCAGCAGTGAATTGGTAGCGGGAACGTACGAGCAGTACTTC. This codes for CASSELVAGTYEQYF.

The rearrangement joins TRBV5-8 to TRBJ2-7; D gene ambiguous. The length of the CDR3 is 11 residues. Trimming stripped 2 bases from V and 6 bases from J, with 6 bases between. From germline, CDR1 is SGHTS and CDR2 YDEGEE. CDR3 loop: CASSFAGEQYF. As DNA, the CDR3 is TGTGCCAGCAGCTTCGCCGGCGAGCAGTACTTC.

The V call is TRBV6-1, the J call TRBJ2-6, with 7 positions matching TRBD1. Germline V gives CDR1 MNHNS, CDR2 SASEGT. This CDR3 region has 16 residues. Losses at the gene ends were 2 bases for V and 3 bases for J; bases not matched to a gene: 4. CDR3 in amino acids: CASSEMSGGGANVLTF. The CDR3 DNA reads as TGTGCCAGCAGTGAAATGTCAGGGGGTGGGGCCAACGTCCTGACTTTC.

V usage is TRBV29-1 and J usage is TRBJ2-1, with a tentative D call TRBD2 (5 bases). The germline V gene has CDR1 SQVTM and CDR2 ANQGSEA. Trimming removed 6 bases from V and 11 bases from J, with 20 bases in between. The CDR3 is made up of 13 amino acids. CDR3 sequence reads: CSVIRTARDKQFF. CDR3 bases: TGCAGCGTGATCCGGACGGCCCGGGATAAGCAGTTCTTC.